Shown below are 26 T cell receptor beta chains from a single sample sequenced in a study of T cell repertoires in cytomegalovirus infection. TCRdb reprocessed the reads with MiXCR, giving one entry per CDR3 protein. The repertoire includes 150,000 to 200,000 distinct CDR3 sequences, roughly a fifth of them detected once, and around 3.1% sits in the top ten. The source material was PBMCs. The receptors shown here come from a human donor in good health (CMV status not recorded). Some clones in this sample may be carry-over from other donors' samples.

This sequence joins TRBV20-1 and TRBJ1-6; tentatively, D is TRBD1 (5 bases). Germline V gives CDR1 DFQATT, CDR2 SNEGSKA (reference sequence). Trimming took off 2 bases at V and 5 bases at J, with 16 bases between the two ends. The CDR3 loop spans 16 amino acids. The CDR3 reads CSARPDTRVNNSPLHF. The CDR3 region has the DNA TGCAGTGCTAGACCGGACACACGGGTCAATAATTCACCCCTCCACTTT.

V and J are TRBV19 and TRBJ1-1, with no clear D. Germline V gene data show CDR1 as LNHDA and CDR2 as SQIVND (reference sequence). V was clipped by 7 bases and J by 1 base, with 10 bases between them. This CDR3 has 13 amino acids. In DNA form, the CDR3 reads TGTGCCAGTATGGAAACACCGAACACTGAAGCTTTCTTT. It yields the protein CASMETPNTEAFF.

This clonotype was counted between two and nine times. This rearrangement joins TRBV4-2 to TRBJ1-5; no firm D call. This CDR3 spans 14 amino acids. Trimming left V 0 bases short and J 3 bases short, with 6 bases between. Germline CDR1 is LGHNA and CDR2 is YNFKEQ. The CDR3 sequence is CASSQDDTNQPQHF. The CDR3 nucleotides read TGTGCCAGCAGCCAAGATGATACCAATCAGCCCCAGCATTTT.

At least ten counts were recorded for this clonotype. This sequence joins TRBV7-2 and TRBJ1-5, with 7 bases that match TRBD1. V shed 2 bases and J 5 bases; nucleotides not matched to a gene: 3. Per the germline V gene, CDR1 is SGHTA and CDR2 is FQGNSA. This CDR3 has 14 residues. The CDR3 DNA is TGTGCCAGCAGCTTAAGACAGGGAGATCAGCCCCAGCATTTT. Residues: CASSLRQGDQPQHF.

This clonotype has at least ten counts. V is TRBV7-2 and J is TRBJ1-1; D is perhaps TRBD1 (6 bases). Germline V CDR1 and CDR2: SGHTA, FQGNSA. This CDR3 spans 12 amino acids. V shed 5 bases and J shed 14 bases, with 18 bases lying between them. CDR3 protein: CASSPPRGGLFF. The DNA of the CDR3 is TGTGCCAGCAGCCCCCCCCGGGGGGGCCTATTCTTT.

This clonotype appeared a few times. The rearrangement links TRBV10-3 to TRBJ2-3; TRBD2 matches 7 bases. Trimming at V came to 4 bases and at J to 5 bases, leaving 3 bases not matched to a gene. The CDR3 consists of 13 residues. Germline V gene sequence: CDR1 ENHRY, CDR2 SYGVKD. The CDR3 DNA reads as TGTGCCATCAGTGTGGGGGAGGGAGATACGCAGTATTTT. Its protein is CAISVGEGDTQYF.

In this sample, this clonotype turned up many times. The rearrangement joins TRBV28 to TRBJ1-3; 11 nucleotides match TRBD1. The germline gives CDR1 MDHEN, CDR2 SYDVKM. CDR3 size: 17 residues. J lost 1 base, V lost 4 bases, and 6 bases had no gene match. The CDR3 loop reads CASSSAGQGASGNTIYF. The DNA for the CDR3 is TGTGCCAGCAGTTCGGCAGGACAGGGGGCATCTGGAAACACCATATATTTT.

The V call is TRBV20-1, the J call TRBJ2-3; D possibly uses TRBD1 or TRBD2 (5 bases each). Trimming cost V 2 bases and J 6 bases, with 15 bases left between them. Germline-derived CDR1 and CDR2 are DFQATT and SNEGSKA (reference sequence). This CDR3 has 14 amino acids. The CDR3 region is CSARWARGADTQYF. Written as DNA, the CDR3 is TGCAGTGCTAGATGGGCTAGAGGGGCGGATACGCAGTATTTT.

The chain recombines TRBV7-8 with TRBJ2-5, with D perhaps matching TRBD1 (5 bases). With 1 base removed from V and 6 bases from J, the gap between germline ends came to 6 bases. CDR3 length: 12 residues. The germline CDR1 and CDR2 sequences are SGHVS and FQNEAQ. The CDR3 is CASSLVGQTQYF. CDR3 in DNA: TGTGCCAGCAGCTTAGTGGGGCAGACCCAGTACTTC.

This chain joins TRBV12-3 or TRBV12-4 and TRBJ2-7; D is perhaps TRBD1 (6 bases). The CDR3 contains 15 residues. V lost 2 bases and J 3 bases, leaving 14 bases between the germline ends. In DNA form, the CDR3 reads TGTGCCAGCAGTTTACGGGCGAGGGGGAGCTACGAGCAGTACTTC. Encoded protein: CASSLRARGSYEQYF.

This clonotype appeared many times. The chain has TRBV7-6 and TRBJ2-1; D gene ambiguous. The CDR3 consists of 18 residues. The V gene lost 4 bases and the J gene lost 0 bases, with 19 bases spanning the gap. Germline CDR1 SGHVS, CDR2 FNYEAQ. CDR3 amino acids: CASSWPAVTASSYNEQFF. CDR3 DNA sequence: TGTGCCAGCAGCTGGCCGGCTGTTACGGCCAGCTCCTACAATGAGCAGTTCTTC.

Only a few counts were recorded for this clonotype. CDR3 in DNA: TGTGCCAGCAGCTTAGGGCGGGAGAGGGCCAAAAACATTCAGTACTTC. Its translation is CASSLGRERAKNIQYF. The chain uses TRBV11-3 and TRBJ2-4, with TRBD2 identical over 7 bases. The CDR3 sequence is 16 residues long. Germline CDR1 reads SGHNT; CDR2 reads YENEEA. The V gene end was trimmed by 1 base and the J gene end by 1 base; junction bases not matched to a gene: 4.

The V and J genes are TRBV3-1 and TRBJ1-1, with no clear D. CDR3 length: 14 residues. Germline CDR1 reads LGHDT; CDR2 reads YNNKEL (reference sequence). V dropped 0 bases and J dropped 9 bases, with 14 bases sitting between them. CDR3 DNA sequence: TGTGCCAGCAGCCAAGATCTCGGTCGAAGGCAAGCTTTCTTT. It codes for CASSQDLGRRQAFF.

The V gene is TRBV6-2 or TRBV6-3, the J gene TRBJ1-5; D gene ambiguous. Germline V lookup: CDR1 MNHEY, CDR2 SVGEGT. Trimming removed 1 base from V and 2 bases from J, with 6 bases in between. CDR3 length: 14 residues. The CDR3 nucleotides are TGTGCCAGCAGTTACTGGGGTCGCAATCAGCCCCAGCATTTT. Its protein is CASSYWGRNQPQHF.

J is TRBJ2-3 and V is TRBV6-5; weak D call: TRBD1 (5 bases). The V and J ends lost 6 bases and 1 base respectively, with 23 bases between them. Germline loops: CDR1 MNHEY, CDR2 SVGAGI. CDR3 size: 18 residues. The CDR3, as DNA: TGTGCCAGCAGGTCCCGGCAGGGTCGATTTAGAGGCACAGATACGCAGTATTTT. Amino acids: CASRSRQGRFRGTDTQYF.

This clonotype was recorded only once. The chain couples TRBV6-2 or TRBV6-3 to TRBJ1-1; D remains ambiguous. The germline CDR1 and CDR2 sequences are MNHEY and SVGEGT. The germline V and J ends were trimmed by 7 bases and 0 bases, with 9 bases remaining between them. This CDR3 contains 13 residues. The CDR3 region has the DNA TGTGCCAGCAATACCCACATGAACACTGAAGCTTTCTTT. It encodes CASNTHMNTEAFF.

This chain links TRBV5-1 with TRBJ2-3, with a tentative D call TRBD2 (6 bases). In germline, CDR1 is SGHRS, CDR2 YFSETQ. With 2 bases removed from V and 0 bases from J, the gap between germline ends came to 10 bases. The CDR3 extends over 15 amino acids. CDR3 nucleotides: TGCGCCAGCAGCTTTGGGACTCTGAGCACAGATACGCAGTATTTT. It is translated as CASSFGTLSTDTQYF.

This clonotype was detected a few times. The rearrangement uses TRBV28 and TRBJ2-1; 9 bases line up with TRBD2. This CDR3 contains 16 residues. Germline loops: CDR1 MDHEN, CDR2 SYDVKM. After removal of 3 bases from V and 8 bases from J, the junction contained 11 bases not matched to a gene. The CDR3 bases are TGTGCCAGCAGTTTCGGCAGCGGGGGGCCCCGCCATGAGCAGTTCTTC. It codes for CASSFGSGGPRHEQFF. Full variable domain (rest looked up from reference TRBV28 and TRBJ2-1): DVKVTQSSRYLVKRTGEKVFLECVQDMDHENMFWYRQDPGLGLRLIYFSYDVKMKEKGDIPEGYSVSREKKERFSLILESASTNQTSMYLCASSFGSGGPRHEQFFGPGTRLTVL.

In its sample, this clonotype was seen a few times. The V call is TRBV28, the J call TRBJ2-7; 9 bases fit TRBD1. There are 14 residues in the CDR3. Per the germline V gene, CDR1 is MDHEN and CDR2 is SYDVKM. The V and J ends lost 5 bases and 3 bases, in that order; junction bases with no gene match: 5. The CDR3 nucleotides are TGTGCCAGCAGTAGACAGGGGGTTTACTACGAGCAGTACTTC. Translation: CASSRQGVYYEQYF.

The chain links TRBV9 to TRBJ2-1; 8 bases map to TRBD2. This CDR3 is built from 13 residues. Germline CDR1 and CDR2: SGDLS and YYNGEE. V lost 6 bases and J lost 2; bases outside the gene matches: 1. CDR3 sequence reads: CASNSGAYNEQFF. Here the CDR3 DNA reads TGTGCCAGCAATAGCGGGGCCTACAATGAGCAGTTCTTC.

This clonotype came up many times. The chain combines TRBV7-2 with TRBJ1-1; D is ambiguous. V was pared by 5 bases and J by 0 bases, with 16 bases between. Germline V CDR1 and CDR2: SGHTA, FQGNSA. The CDR3 has 16 residues. The CDR3 bases are TGTGCCAGCAGCCCTCTCTCGGTAATTTTGAACACTGAAGCTTTCTTT. Translating gives CASSPLSVILNTEAFF.

This clonotype was detected only a few times. V usage is TRBV20-1 and J usage is TRBJ1-1; TRBD1 matches at 8 bases. J lost 4 bases, V lost 6 bases, and 16 bases had no gene match. The germline V gene encodes CDR1 DFQATT and CDR2 SNEGSKA (reference sequence). The CDR3 has 16 residues. The CDR3 reads CSARGQGGTRGTEAFF. The CDR3 bases are TGCAGTGCCCGCGGACAGGGAGGAACTCGTGGCACTGAAGCTTTCTTT.

This clonotype was seen a few times. The chain is built from TRBV6-1 and TRBJ2-1; no definite D call. The CDR3 totals 13 residues. Germline CDR1 MNHNS, CDR2 SASEGT. The ends were cut back, 6 bases at V and 9 bases at J, with 15 bases in the middle. The CDR3 protein is CASSPVSIGEQFF. In nucleotides, the CDR3 is TGTGCCAGCAGCCCGGTCAGCATCGGTGAGCAGTTCTTC.

The CDR3 spells CASSLMVSGIGSNQPQHF. Written as DNA, the CDR3 is TGTGCCAGCAGCCTCATGGTGTCAGGGATCGGGAGCAATCAGCCCCAGCATTTT. The rearrangement uses TRBV5-6 and TRBJ1-5; possibly TRBD1 for D (5 bases). This CDR3 has 18 residues. CDR1 SGHDT and CDR2 YYEEEE come from the germline V gene. V was pared by 4 bases and J by 1 base, with 21 bases between.

This clonotype was seen a handful of times. This chain joins TRBV7-8 and TRBJ2-3; 9 bases agree with TRBD2. CDR1 and CDR2 (germline): SGHVS, FQNEAQ. After removal of 6 bases from V and 3 bases from J, the junction contained 4 bases not matched to a gene. The CDR3 sequence is 14 residues long. The CDR3 region is CASRISGSTDTQYF. The CDR3 nucleotides read TGTGCCAGCAGAATTAGCGGGAGTACAGATACGCAGTATTTT.

This clonotype came up a few times. The rearrangement uses TRBV18 and TRBJ2-1; no definite D call. The CDR3 is 12 residues long. Germline lookup yields CDR1 KGHSH and CDR2 LQKENI. The V and J ends lost 3 bases and 7 bases respectively, with 7 bases between them. CDR3 coding DNA: TGTGCCAGCTCACCTTTCGCGAATGAGCAGTTCTTC. This codes for CASSPFANEQFF.